This TCR beta chain is from a study of human T cells and chemical hapten exposure. Study at large: Patch testing was performed with 0.01% DPC on the upper back, with reading at 6 days. Variation in per-sample TCR yields came mainly from small pooled library volume differences.

Per the germline V gene, CDR1 is SQVTM and CDR2 is ANQGSEA. With 0 bases removed from V and 3 bases from J, the gap between germline ends came to 7 bases. This CDR3 has 13 amino acids. This clonotype was detected only a few times. What it recognizes is unknown. The study's findings and limits: Expanded TCRs grouped into significantly more large CDR3 similarity clusters than controls produced. DPC sensitization left the count of TCRs above 1 in 1000 unchanged.

TCRdb processed the RACE reads anew with MiXCR; each CDR3 protein has one entry. The sample has just over 70,000 distinct CDR3 sequences; around 10% are singletons. Time point meaning: patch test 3, about 24 weeks after DPC sensitization. Treatment: therapeutic diphenylcyclopropenone sensitization with weekly scalp DPC. The sequence derives from a woman aged 50 to 65 with alopecia areata. Some clones in this sample may be carry-over from other donors' samples. This rearrangement joins TRBV29-1 to TRBJ2-3; D is ambiguous. Sample: whole blood, taken in connection with sensitization to the hapten diphenylcyclopropenone (DPC). CDR3 residues: CSVEEGPTDTQYF. The CDR3 DNA sequence: TGCAGCGTTGAAGAAGGCCCTACAGATACGCAGTATTTT.